One sample yielded the 24 T cell receptor beta chains listed below, sequenced in a study of blood T cell repertoires in COVID-19. Data came from immunoSEQ multiplex PCR; TCRdb stores just in-frame clones and leaves some out. Of around 180,000 clones listed, 75% to 85% were seen once; the top ten hold approximately 12%. The material sequenced was peripheral blood. These receptor sequences come from a woman over 75 with COVID-19, enrolled during active disease.

The sample holds a few counts of this clone. As DNA, the CDR3 is TGTGCCAGCAGTTTATTCGGTGGTCGCGGGAGAGGCCATGAGCAGTTCTTC. Translation gives CASSLFGGRGRGHEQFF. The J gene is TRBJ2-1, the V gene TRBV27; 7 nucleotides line up with TRBD2. The CDR3 spans 17 residues. Looked up from germline, CDR1 is MNHEY and CDR2 is SMNVEV (reference sequence). V shed 1 base and J 8 bases; nucleotides not matched to a gene: 14.

This clone was seen a few times. The CDR3 DNA reads as TGTGCCAGCAGTCCCCATTGGGGACAGGGGGCGAATGGCTACACCTTC. It specifies CASSPHWGQGANGYTF. The chain links TRBV25-1 to TRBJ1-2, with 12 bases identical to TRBD1. Losses at the gene ends were 5 bases for V and 6 bases for J; bases not matched to a gene: 10. The CDR3 has 16 amino acids. From germline, CDR1 is MGHDK and CDR2 SYGVNS.

The V call is TRBV4-3, the J call TRBJ1-2; D may be TRBD1 (6 bases). The V and J ends lost 0 bases and 6 bases respectively, with 23 bases between them. The length of the CDR3 is 18 residues. Germline V gene data show CDR1 as LGHNA and CDR2 as YSLEER. CDR3 in amino acids: CASSQERVKITGFNGYTF. The CDR3 DNA sequence: TGCGCCAGCAGCCAAGAGCGCGTAAAAATAACAGGGTTTAATGGCTACACCTTC.

The chain links TRBV3-1 (or the pseudogene TRBV3-2) to TRBJ1-1; D unresolved. CDR1 is LGHDT and CDR2 is YNNKEL in the germline V gene (reference sequence). V was pared by 5 bases and J by 0 bases, with 13 bases between. CDR3 length equals 15 residues. The CDR3 loop reads CASSDYSLMNTEAFF. In nucleotides, the CDR3 is TGTGCCAGCAGCGACTACAGCCTTATGAACACTGAAGCTTTCTTT.

The rearrangement joins TRBV3-1 (or the pseudogene TRBV3-2) to TRBJ1-2; 7 nucleotides match TRBD1. The ends lost 3 bases at V and 1 base at J; junction bases unmatched: 5. Germline V gives CDR1 LGHDT, CDR2 YNNKEL (reference sequence). The CDR3 spans 15 residues. The CDR3 DNA follows: TGTGCCAGCAGCCAGACCAGGGGGATTAACTATGGCTACACCTTC. Its translation is CASSQTRGINYGYTF.

The chain recombines TRBV16 with TRBJ1-1; D uncertain. The CDR3 runs 14 residues. CDR1 is KGHSY and CDR2 is FQNENV in the germline V gene. Trimming removed 1 base from V and 9 bases from J, with 15 bases in between. CDR3 loop: CASSQFPREGKAFF. The CDR3 DNA reads as TGTGCCAGCAGCCAATTCCCCCGGGAAGGAAAAGCTTTCTTT.

V usage is TRBV7-2 and J usage is TRBJ2-3; 10 bases map to TRBD2. With V trimmed by 6 bases and J by 5 bases, 5 bases remained unmatched. The CDR3 is made up of 14 amino acids. In germline, CDR1 is SGHTA, CDR2 FQGNSA. CDR3 nucleotide sequence: TGTGCCAGCAGTTCCTCTAGCGGGAGAGATACGCAGTATTTT. This translates into CASSSSSGRDTQYF.

The V gene is TRBV2, the J gene TRBJ1-5; tentatively, D is TRBD1 (6 bases). CDR1 and CDR2 from the germline V gene are SNHLY and FYNNEI. CDR3 size: 14 residues. V was cut by 5 bases and J by 7 bases, with 15 bases left in between. DNA for the CDR3: TGTGCCAGCAGTACTAGACAGGTTAAGCAGCCCCAGCATTTT. The encoded protein is CASSTRQVKQPQHF.

V gene TRBV2 combines with J gene TRBJ2-5, with 9 bases identical to TRBD1. Germline CDR1 SNHLY, CDR2 FYNNEI. There are 15 residues in the CDR3. Germline trimming cut 3 bases from V and 4 bases from J; bases unmatched to any gene: 6. DNA for the CDR3: TGTGCCAGCAGTGATCCCGTGACAGGGGGAGAGACCCAGTACTTC. Protein sequence: CASSDPVTGGETQYF.

This chain joins TRBV2 and TRBJ2-3, with 8 bases matching TRBD2. Trimming cost V 6 bases and J 7 bases; bases outside gene matches: 18. Germline CDR1 is SNHLY and CDR2 is FYNNEI. This CDR3 has 17 amino acids. CDR3 protein: CASSRRGTVGGVNTQYF. CDR3 DNA sequence: TGTGCCAGCAGCAGAAGGGGAACTGTCGGGGGGGTGAATACGCAGTATTTT.

The gene calls are TRBV19 and TRBJ1-1; TRBD1 matches 9 bases. Germline CDR1 reads LNHDA; CDR2 reads SQIVND (reference sequence). The V and J ends lost 3 bases and 4 bases, in that order; junction bases with no gene match: 3. The CDR3 extends over 14 amino acids. Here the CDR3 reads CASSIGTGTTEAFF. The DNA for the CDR3 is TGTGCCAGTAGTATTGGGACAGGGACCACTGAAGCTTTCTTT.

This rearrangement joins TRBV28 to TRBJ1-1; D perhaps matches TRBD1 (5 bases). The V gene lost 6 bases and the J gene lost 0 bases, with 26 bases spanning the gap. The CDR3 runs 19 residues. Germline CDR1 reads MDHEN; CDR2 reads SYDVKM. As DNA, the CDR3 is TGTGCCAGCAGGCGTGTTTGGGGCTCTATAAGATTGATGAACACTGAAGCTTTCTTT. Translating it yields CASRRVWGSIRLMNTEAFF.

V usage is TRBV7-9 and J usage is TRBJ1-4; tentative D call: TRBD1 (5 bases). With 5 bases removed from V and 4 bases from J, the gap between germline ends came to 14 bases. Germline V lookup: CDR1 SEHNR, CDR2 FQNEAQ (reference sequence). The CDR3 has 15 residues. CDR3 sequence reads: CASSPGRRGNEKLFF. Here the CDR3 DNA reads TGTGCCAGCAGCCCGGGTCGGAGGGGTAATGAAAAACTGTTTTTT.

This sequence joins TRBV7-9 and TRBJ1-1; D is perhaps TRBD1 (5 bases). Germline-derived CDR1 and CDR2 are SEHNR and FQNEAQ (reference sequence). This CDR3 region has 16 residues. V lost 5 bases, J lost 3 bases, and 19 bases lay in between. CDR3 in amino acids: CASSTWTRELYTEAFF. The CDR3 nucleotides are TGTGCCAGCAGCACGTGGACAAGGGAATTGTACACTGAAGCTTTCTTT.

The V gene is TRBV11-3, the J gene TRBJ2-3, with 10 bases matching TRBD2. Per germline, CDR1 SGHNT and CDR2 YENEEA. The V and J ends lost 2 bases and 5 bases, in that order; junction bases with no gene match: 4. The CDR3 sequence is 15 residues long. CDR3 coding DNA: TGTGCCAGCAGCTTATTTTCTAGCGGGGGAGATACGCAGTATTTT. This sequence encodes CASSLFSSGGDTQYF.

The rearrangement uses TRBV12-3 or TRBV12-4 and TRBJ2-3; no firm D call. The V end lost 4 bases, the J end lost 2 bases, and 7 bases lay between the germline ends. This CDR3 comprises 13 residues. The CDR3 DNA reads as TGTGCCAGCAGTTACTCTCCCACAGATACGCAGTATTTT. Translating gives CASSYSPTDTQYF.

The sample holds a few counts of this clone. V gene TRBV7-2 combines with J gene TRBJ2-3; D is unresolved. From germline, CDR1 is SGHTA and CDR2 FQGNSA. This CDR3 region has 14 residues. Deletions cut 5 bases from V and 1 base from J, with 10 bases between. CDR3 sequence: CASSNSWGTDTQYF. CDR3 nucleotides: TGTGCCAGCAGCAATAGCTGGGGCACAGATACGCAGTATTTT.

This sequence joins TRBV6-5 and TRBJ1-6; D possibly corresponds to TRBD1 (5 bases). V lost 1 base and J 4 bases, leaving 11 bases between the germline ends. The CDR3 runs 16 residues. Germline V gene sequence: CDR1 MNHEY, CDR2 SVGAGI. CDR3 loop: CASSYLGHQYNSPLHF. CDR3 in DNA: TGTGCCAGCAGTTACTTAGGACACCAATATAATTCACCCCTCCACTTT.

In regard to this clone: One end of the junction fails to match germline, which may point to a read error. The rearrangement links TRBV13 to TRBJ1-6; 7 bases agree with TRBD1. There are 15 residues in the CDR3. Per germline, CDR1 PRHDT and CDR2 FYEKMQ (reference sequence). The CDR3 DNA is TGTGCCAGCAGCCTAGGACAGGAACGTTATTCACCCCTCCACTTT. This translates into CASSLGQERYSPLHF. Full variable domain (rest looked up from reference TRBV13 and TRBJ1-6): AAGVIQSPRHLIKEKRETATLKCYPIPRHDTVYWYQQGPGQDPQFLISFYEKMQSDKGSIPDRFSAQQFSDYHSELNMSSLELGDSALYFCASSLGQERYSPLHFGNGTRLTVT.

The rearrangement links TRBV7-9 to TRBJ1-1, with TRBD1 matching 9 bases. Germline assignment: CDR1 SEHNR and CDR2 FQNEAQ (reference sequence). CDR3 length: 14 residues. The trim removed 5 bases at V and 5 bases at J, leaving 6 bases unmatched. The DNA for the CDR3 is TGTGCCAGCAGCCAACCGGGACAGGGTACTGAAGCTTTCTTT. Protein: CASSQPGQGTEAFF.

V and J are TRBV6-6 and TRBJ1-5, with D unresolved. The CDR3 is 13 amino acids. V lost 7 bases to trimming and J lost 2 bases, with 9 bases between them. From germline, CDR1 is MNHNY and CDR2 SVGAGI (reference sequence). CDR3 in DNA: TGTGCCAGCACGGGGATGGGCAATCAGCCCCAGCATTTT. This translates into CASTGMGNQPQHF.

The chain joins TRBV11-2 to TRBJ1-3; a possible D gene is TRBD1 (6 bases). Trimming removed 3 bases from V and 4 bases from J, with 13 bases in between. Germline V gene lookup returns CDR1 SGHAT and CDR2 FQNNGV. This CDR3 is 15 amino acids long. CDR3 residues: CASSFAGAAGNTIYF. The CDR3, as DNA: TGTGCCAGCAGCTTCGCAGGGGCTGCGGGAAACACCATATATTTT.

This clone was counted between two and nine times. The CDR3 coding sequence is TGTGCCAGCAGCCAACTAGGAAGCCAAGAGACCCAGTACTTC. Protein product: CASSQLGSQETQYF. This rearrangement joins TRBV4-2 to TRBJ2-5; D not certain. V was cut by 2 bases and J by 1 base, with 8 bases left in between. The CDR3 contains 14 residues. Per germline, CDR1 LGHNA and CDR2 YNFKEQ.

The genes are TRBV6-6 and TRBJ1-2; the D gene is possibly TRBD1 (6 bases). The ends were cut back, 5 bases at V and 5 bases at J, with 15 bases in the middle. CDR1 MNHNY and CDR2 SVGAGI come from the germline V gene (reference sequence). CDR3 length equals 14 residues. In DNA, the CDR3 is TGTGCCAGCAGTCGAGCTACAGGGTTGTATGGCTACACCTTC. Protein sequence: CASSRATGLYGYTF.